What follows are 30 T cell receptor beta chains derived from one specimen sequenced in a study of T cells after yellow fever vaccination. In TCRdb, the 5' RACE reads were re-called with MiXCR into one record per CDR3 protein. The sample carries fewer than 100,000 distinct CDR3 sequences, roughly 5.8% recorded once. The source material was CD8+ T cells sorted from PBMCs, sampled 10 days after the yellow fever booster vaccination. The source of these receptors is a man younger than 35 who received the YFV17D yellow fever vaccine.

The chain recombines TRBV7-7 with TRBJ2-2; 8 bases map to TRBD2. With 11 bases clipped from V and 2 bases from J, the junction kept 7 bases outside the gene matches. Germline lookup yields CDR1 SSHAT and CDR2 FNYEAQ (reference sequence). The CDR3 has 14 residues. The DNA for the CDR3 is TGTGCCCCTCACCTAGCGGGCAACACCGGGGAGCTGTTTTTT. It is translated as CAPHLAGNTGELFF. Based on the CDR3 plus reference TRBV7-7 and TRBJ2-2, the full variable domain is GAGVSQSPRYKVTKRGQDVTLRCDPISSHATLYWYQQALGQGPEFLTYFNYEAQPDKSGLPSDRFSAERPEGSISTLTIQRTEQRDSAMYRCAPHLAGNTGELFFGEGSRLTVL.

This chain uses TRBV7-9 with TRBJ2-3; 10 bases align to TRBD1. The trim removed 3 bases at V and 6 bases at J, leaving 12 bases unmatched. CDR3 length equals 17 residues. Germline V lookup: CDR1 SEHNR, CDR2 FQNEAQ (reference sequence). This CDR3 reads CASSFPRTGGNLDTQYF. The CDR3 DNA is TGTGCCAGCAGCTTTCCCCGGACAGGGGGGAACTTGGATACGCAGTATTTT.

CDR3 protein: CASSSNRQGGKGYTEAFF. The DNA for the CDR3 is TGTGCCAGCAGCTCAAACCGCCAGGGGGGTAAAGGATACACTGAAGCTTTCTTT. This chain uses TRBV7-9 with TRBJ1-1; 7 positions agree with TRBD1. The J segment lost 3 bases and the V segment lost 4 bases, leaving 17 bases of the junction unmatched. CDR1 SEHNR and CDR2 FQNEAQ come from the germline V gene (reference sequence). The CDR3 is 18 residues long.

This clonotype has a handful of counts. The chain employs TRBV6-5 and TRBJ2-2; weak D call: TRBD1 (5 bases). Germline V gene sequence: CDR1 MNHEY, CDR2 SVGAGI. Trimming shortened V by 0 bases and J by 5 bases, and 13 bases separated the two germline ends. The CDR3 is 16 amino acids. The CDR3 sequence is CASSYSGSPGTGELFF. The CDR3 nucleotides read TGTGCCAGCAGTTACTCGGGCAGTCCAGGGACCGGGGAGCTGTTTTTT.

This chain uses TRBV6-1 with TRBJ2-2, with D unresolved. The V gene lost 2 bases and the J gene lost 6 bases, with 7 bases spanning the gap. This CDR3 region has 13 residues. The germline V gene has CDR1 MNHNS and CDR2 SASEGT. The CDR3: CASSEWGSGELFF. CDR3 DNA sequence: TGTGCCAGCAGTGAATGGGGATCCGGGGAGCTGTTTTTT.

This clonotype was seen a few times. The rearrangement links TRBV11-2 to TRBJ2-5; the D is unclear. Trimming cost V 5 bases and J 5 bases, with 9 bases left between them. CDR1 is SGHAT and CDR2 is FQNNGV in the germline V gene. The CDR3 length is 12 residues. Written as DNA, the CDR3 is TGTGCCAGCAGCCTCGACGCGGAGACCCAGTACTTC. This gives the protein CASSLDAETQYF.

The chain is built from TRBV4-3 and TRBJ1-6; D gene ambiguous. Per germline, CDR1 LGHNA and CDR2 YSLEER. V was pared by 1 base and J by 7 bases, with 14 bases between. CDR3 length: 16 residues. CDR3 residues: CASSQVVNSLNSPLHF. The CDR3 coding sequence is TGCGCCAGCAGCCAAGTTGTGAACAGTTTAAATTCACCCCTCCACTTT.

This clonotype has a count of ten or more. The genes are TRBV12-3 or TRBV12-4 and TRBJ2-1; TRBD2 matches at 12 bases. The junction had 5 bases not matched to a gene; V was cut back by 5 bases and J by 3 bases. This CDR3 is 16 amino acids long. For the CDR3, the DNA is TGTGCCAGCAGTCCCCCGACTAGCGGGGGCTACAATGAGCAGTTCTTC. It codes for CASSPPTSGGYNEQFF.

This clonotype was counted a few times. V and J are TRBV4-3 and TRBJ2-3; D is uncertain. This CDR3 contains 13 residues. Deletions cut 1 base from V and 3 bases from J, with 5 bases between. Germline values: CDR1 LGHNA, CDR2 YSLEER. The CDR3 DNA is TGCGCCAGCAGCCAAGTCTCTACAGATACGCAGTATTTT. Translating it yields CASSQVSTDTQYF.

In its sample, this clonotype was seen a few times. V gene TRBV5-4 combines with J gene TRBJ2-2; D is undetermined. The germline V gene encodes CDR1 SGHNT and CDR2 YYREEE (reference sequence). This CDR3 spans 14 amino acids. V was trimmed by 5 bases and J by 6 bases, leaving 14 bases between them. This CDR3 is CASSRAVSAGELFF. Here the CDR3 DNA reads TGTGCCAGCAGTCGAGCAGTGAGCGCCGGGGAGCTGTTTTTT.

This clonotype was recorded many times. The chain joins TRBV9 to TRBJ2-3; D gene uncertain. This CDR3 is 14 amino acids long. Germline V gene sequence: CDR1 SGDLS, CDR2 YYNGEE. Trimming took off 1 base at V and 1 base at J, with 7 bases between the two ends. Here the CDR3 DNA reads TGTGCCAGCAGCGTATCCTGGGGCACAGATACGCAGTATTTT. As protein: CASSVSWGTDTQYF.

This sequence joins TRBV10-3 and TRBJ2-1, with TRBD2 identical over 12 bases. The V gene end was trimmed by 10 bases and the J gene end by 6 bases; junction bases not matched to a gene: 4. The CDR3 totals 13 residues. In germline, CDR1 is ENHRY, CDR2 SYGVKD. CDR3 sequence reads: CATSGGAGNEQFF. In DNA, the CDR3 is TGTGCCACTAGCGGGGGGGCTGGCAATGAGCAGTTCTTC.

V and J are TRBV28 and TRBJ2-7; D is tentatively TRBD1 or TRBD2 (5 bases each). The CDR3 consists of 15 residues. Trimming cost V 2 bases and J 1 base, with 12 bases left between them. CDR1 and CDR2 (germline): MDHEN, SYDVKM. CDR3 nucleotide sequence: TGTGCCAGCAGTTTAGCCGGGACCGTATCCTACGAGCAGTACTTC. It specifies CASSLAGTVSYEQYF.

In this sample, this clonotype turned up many times. The chain couples TRBV4-1 to TRBJ1-2; D gene uncertain. CDR1 and CDR2 (germline): MGHRA, YSYEKL. Trimming removed 0 bases from V and 5 bases from J, with 10 bases in between. CDR3 size: 14 residues. In nucleotides, the CDR3 is TGCGCCAGCAGCCAAGAGACGGTCCTGTATGGCTACACCTTC. This encodes CASSQETVLYGYTF.

This rearrangement joins TRBV21-1 to TRBJ2-7; the D call in the table, TRBD1, was not verified against the DNA. TRBV21-1 is marked as a pseudogene. The CDR3 loop spans 18 amino acids. The CDR3 sequence is CASSKVGLDRGDSYEQYF. CDR3 bases: TGTGCCAGCAGCAAAGTGGGGTTAGACAGGGGTGACTCCTACGAGCAGTACTTC.

This clonotype was seen at least ten times. In DNA form, the CDR3 reads TGCGCCAGCAGCTTGCCCAACAGGGAATCTGGCTACACCTTC. As protein: CASSLPNRESGYTF. J is TRBJ1-2 and V is TRBV5-1; the D gene is possibly TRBD1 (6 bases). This CDR3 is 14 amino acids long. Trimming cost V 1 base and J 7 bases, with 14 bases left between them. Germline CDR1 reads SGHRS; CDR2 reads YFSETQ. Full variable domain (missing parts from reference TRBV5-1 and TRBJ1-2): KAGVTQTPRYLIKTRGQQVTLSCSPISGHRSVSWYQQTPGQGLQFLFEYFSETQRNKGNFPGRFSGRQFSNSRSEMNVSTLELGDSALYLCASSLPNRESGYTFGSGTRLTVV.

The table lists this clonotype with a few counts. V and J are TRBV7-6 and TRBJ1-1; D not resolved. V shed 5 bases and J shed 1 base, with 8 bases lying between them. Germline assignment: CDR1 SGHVS and CDR2 FNYEAQ. This CDR3 comprises 13 residues. CDR3 sequence reads: CASSVGENTEAFF. The DNA of the CDR3 is TGTGCCAGCAGCGTCGGGGAGAACACTGAAGCTTTCTTT.

The chain links TRBV9 to TRBJ2-2, with TRBD2 matching over 8 bases. CDR1 is SGDLS and CDR2 is YYNGEE in the germline V gene. J gave up 0 bases and V 3 bases, and 7 bases lay outside the gene matches. The CDR3 consists of 17 residues. The CDR3 reads CASSGAVSGANTGELFF. CDR3 nucleotide sequence: TGTGCCAGCAGCGGAGCGGTTAGCGGGGCGAACACCGGGGAGCTGTTTTTT.

This clonotype has ten or more counts. The V gene is TRBV7-2, the J gene TRBJ2-4; perhaps TRBD2 as D (5 bases). Trimming pared 5 bases from V and 6 bases from J, leaving 14 bases between. Germline values: CDR1 SGHTA, CDR2 FQGNSA. This CDR3 region has 14 residues. CDR3 DNA sequence: TGTGCCAGCAGCGGAGGCCAGGACCGAAACATTCAGTACTTC. Translated, it gives CASSGGQDRNIQYF. Supplemented by reference TRBV7-2 and TRBJ2-4, the full variable domain reads GAGVSQSPSNKVTEKGKDVELRCDPISGHTALYWYRQSLGQGLEFLIYFQGNSAPDKSGLPSDRFSAERTGGSVSTLTIQRTQQEDSAVYLCASSGGQDRNIQYFGAGTRLSVL.

The gene calls are TRBV4-3 and TRBJ2-6; D gene unclear. The germline V and J ends were trimmed by 0 bases and 3 bases, with 9 bases remaining between them. The CDR3 totals 16 residues. Germline CDR1 LGHNA, CDR2 YSLEER. CDR3 protein: CASSQDWGFGANVLTF. The CDR3 DNA follows: TGCGCCAGCAGCCAAGACTGGGGTTTTGGGGCCAACGTCCTGACTTTC.

This chain connects TRBV6-1 to TRBJ2-7; D is unresolved. In germline, CDR1 is MNHNS, CDR2 SASEGT. Trimming removed 2 bases from V and 6 bases from J, with 11 bases in between. The CDR3 runs to 13 residues. The CDR3 loop reads CASSELNIPEQYV. CDR3 bases: TGTGCCAGCAGTGAATTGAACATTCCCGAGCAGTACGTC.

The chain carries TRBV7-2 and TRBJ2-1, with D perhaps matching TRBD1 (6 bases). CDR1 SGHTA and CDR2 FQGNSA come from the germline V gene. V was pared by 3 bases and J by 4 bases, with 13 bases between. The CDR3 runs to 15 residues. The CDR3 is CASSFQGRRYNEQFF. In DNA, the CDR3 is TGTGCCAGCAGCTTCCAGGGGCGGCGATACAATGAGCAGTTCTTC.

The chain uses TRBV7-2 and TRBJ2-7; the match to TRBD1 covers 8 bases. Trimming removed 1 base from V and 4 bases from J; junction bases left unmatched: 0. Germline loops: CDR1 SGHTA, CDR2 FQGNSA. The CDR3 spans 13 residues. The CDR3 loop reads CASSLGTGYEQYV. The CDR3 DNA is TGTGCCAGCAGCTTAGGGACAGGGTACGAGCAGTACGTC.

This clonotype has more than one count but fewer than ten. J is TRBJ1-1 and V is TRBV7-9, with D tentatively TRBD1 (6 bases). There are 13 residues in the CDR3. From germline, CDR1 is SEHNR and CDR2 FQNEAQ (reference sequence). Trimming cost V 4 bases and J 7 bases, with 13 bases left between them. CDR3 DNA sequence: TGTGCCAGCAGCTCCAGCCAGGGGATTGAAGCTTTCTTT. Its protein product is CASSSSQGIEAFF.

This clonotype has a count of ten or more. The chain combines TRBV7-2 with TRBJ2-3; TRBD2 matches at 11 bases. The germline CDR1 and CDR2 sequences are SGHTA and FQGNSA. J lost 4 bases, V lost 3 bases, and 3 bases had no gene match. This CDR3 is 15 amino acids long. This CDR3 is CASSFSGGASDTQYF. CDR3 nucleotide sequence: TGTGCCAGCAGCTTTAGCGGGGGGGCGTCAGATACGCAGTATTTT.

This clonotype has ten or more counts. The gene calls are TRBV5-1 and TRBJ2-5, with D perhaps matching TRBD1 (6 bases). V dropped 6 bases and J dropped 5 bases, with 20 bases sitting between them. This CDR3 is 15 amino acids long. Germline V gene data show CDR1 as SGHRS and CDR2 as YFSETQ. The CDR3 loop is CASNPTGTQYETQYF. CDR3 coding DNA: TGCGCCAGCAACCCGACCGGGACACAGTACGAGACCCAGTACTTC.

This chain connects TRBV24-1 to TRBJ2-2; tentative D call: TRBD2 (6 bases). Germline lookup yields CDR1 KGHDR and CDR2 SFDVKD. With 4 bases removed from V and 6 bases from J, the gap between germline ends came to 17 bases. There are 16 residues in the CDR3. CDR3 amino acids: CATSDPWGVEAGELFF. The DNA for the CDR3 is TGTGCCACCAGTGACCCTTGGGGGGTTGAAGCCGGGGAGCTGTTTTTT.

V gene TRBV6-6 combines with J gene TRBJ2-1, with 8 nucleotides matching TRBD2. This CDR3 is 13 amino acids long. CDR1 is MNHNY, CDR2 SVGAGI, per germline (reference sequence). Trimming took 10 bases from V and 4 from J; bases not matched to a gene: 6. DNA of the CDR3: TGTGCCACCGCGGGACTAGAGTACAATGAGCAGTTCTTC. This codes for CATAGLEYNEQFF.

This clonotype has more than one count but fewer than ten. The chain links TRBV30 to TRBJ2-2; D is perhaps TRBD1 (5 bases). This CDR3 is 13 amino acids long. Germline V gene lookup returns CDR1 GTSNPN and CDR2 SVGIG (reference sequence). V gave up 2 bases and J gave up 7 bases, with 11 bases separating them. In nucleotides, the CDR3 is TGTGCCTGGAGTCGTCTAGGGGTCGGGGAGCTGTTTTTT. It translates to CAWSRLGVGELFF.

In its sample, this clonotype was seen many times. V is TRBV11-2 and J is TRBJ2-2, with D tentatively TRBD2 (5 bases). Germline V CDR1 and CDR2: SGHAT, FQNNGV. The CDR3 is 14 residues long. Trimming removed 5 bases from V and 1 base from J, with 8 bases in between. As DNA, the CDR3 is TGTGCCAGCAGCCGGGATTTGAACACCGGGGAGCTGTTTTTT. This gives the protein CASSRDLNTGELFF.